This T cell receptor (beta chain) derives from a study of blood T cell repertoires in COVID-19. The overall study: Sites across the United States, Italy and Spain contributed samples from acute and convalescent COVID-19. The cDNA or gDNA used as material had been derived from T cells, B-cell-depleted T cells, or PBMCs.

Per the original methods: Counts of nucleated cells, estimated from reference gene primer amplification, were obtained. Measured with immunoSEQ multiplex PCR; TCRdb has only the in-frame clones, and not every one. That table furnishes V, J and clone size, whereas the DNA furnished D and trimming. The sample holds about 74,000 clones, about 88% seen once. The receptor was isolated from a man in his sixties or seventies with active or convalescent COVID-19. Sequenced: peripheral blood.

Written as DNA, the CDR3 is TGTGCCAGCAGTTACGGGTGGGGGGTCAGCTCCTACGAGCAGTACTTC. Translated, it gives CASSYGWGVSSYEQYF. The V call is TRBV6-2 or TRBV6-3, the J call TRBJ2-7; D is perhaps TRBD2 (6 bases). CDR1 and CDR2 (germline): MNHEY, SVGEGT. The CDR3 contains 16 residues. Trimming took 2 bases from V and 0 from J, leaving 14 bases between them.